The 18 T cell receptor beta chains reported below all come from one sample, sequenced in a study of blood T cell repertoires in COVID-19. Clones were sequenced by immunoSEQ multiplex PCR, and TCRdb holds only the in-frame ones, with some missing. The sample has under 500,000 clones; roughly nine tenths are singletons. The sample taken for sequencing was PBMCs or T cells enriched from blood (not recorded which). Source of these receptors: a man aged 25 to 40 who had recovered from COVID-19.

V is TRBV7-9 and J is TRBJ1-1, with a weak D call TRBD1 (6 bases). The germline V and J ends were trimmed by 5 bases and 2 bases, with 15 bases remaining between them. Germline V CDR1 and CDR2: SEHNR, FQNEAQ (reference sequence). The length of the CDR3 is 15 residues. CDR3 in amino acids: CASSPSGGRNTEAFF. The CDR3 region has the DNA TGTGCCAGCAGCCCTTCGGGGGGGCGAAACACTGAAGCTTTCTTT.

The chain carries TRBV21-1 and TRBJ2-7; the table gives TRBD2 as D, unverified against the DNA. TRBV21-1 is designated a pseudogene. The CDR3 contains 17 residues. CDR3 bases: TGTGCCAGCAACCCGGGGGGGGAGACCGAGACATTCCACGAGCAGTACTTC. This translates into CASNPGGETETFHEQYF.

This chain connects TRBV7-2 to TRBJ2-3; 7 bases map to TRBD1. This CDR3 is built from 13 residues. The J segment lost 5 bases and the V segment lost 4 bases, leaving 3 bases of the junction unmatched. Germline CDR1 SGHTA, CDR2 FQGNSA. CDR3 bases: TGTGCCAGCAGCTCGGGACAGCTAGATACGCAGTATTTT. This codes for CASSSGQLDTQYF.

The gene calls are TRBV5-1 and TRBJ2-1; possible D gene TRBD2, 5 bases. Per germline, CDR1 SGHRS and CDR2 YFSETQ. The V end lost 0 bases, the J end lost 9 bases, and 10 bases lay between the germline ends. The CDR3 is made up of 13 amino acids. CDR3 coding DNA: TGCGCCAGCAGCTTGGGGTCCGGGATTGAGCAGTTCTTC. This codes for CASSLGSGIEQFF.

The rearrangement joins TRBV7-9 to TRBJ1-4; D is perhaps TRBD1 (6 bases). The CDR3 is made up of 16 amino acids. V was trimmed by 0 bases and J by 8 bases, leaving 16 bases between them. Germline V gives CDR1 SEHNR, CDR2 FQNEAQ (reference sequence). CDR3 DNA: TGTGCCAGCAGCTTAGCGCTCGGCAGGGGCGACGAAAAACTGTTTTTT. This translates into CASSLALGRGDEKLFF.

The chain carries TRBV6-5 and TRBJ2-3, with D unclear. Trimming stripped 5 bases from V and 4 bases from J, with 13 bases between. CDR1 MNHEY and CDR2 SVGAGI come from the germline V gene. The CDR3 covers 14 residues. CDR3 sequence reads: CASSNRARADTQYF. The CDR3 DNA reads as TGTGCCAGCAGTAACCGAGCCCGAGCAGATACGCAGTATTTT.

This clone is a singleton in its sample. The chain uses TRBV5-5 and TRBJ1-1; D ambiguous. Germline V lookup: CDR1 SGHKS, CDR2 YYEKEE (reference sequence). The length of the CDR3 is 19 residues. V gave up 2 bases and J gave up 1 base, with 24 bases separating them. In DNA form, the CDR3 reads TGTGCCAGCAGCTTACAGACTAATAGCTTCGCCCTCGGGAACACTGAAGCTTTCTTT. Its protein product is CASSLQTNSFALGNTEAFF.

About this clone itself: Distinct nucleotide sequences in the sample also encode this CDR3. CDR3 nucleotides: TGTGCCAGTAGTATAGGCGGGACAGATACGCAGTATTTT. Translated: CASSIGGTDTQYF. This sequence joins TRBV19 and TRBJ2-3; weak D call: TRBD2 (5 bases). Trimming pared 1 base from V and 3 bases from J, leaving 5 bases between. Germline CDR1 reads LNHDA; CDR2 reads SQIVND (reference sequence). This CDR3 contains 13 residues.

The chain has TRBV10-3 and TRBJ2-3; 7 bases agree with TRBD1. Trimming removed 6 bases from V and 2 bases from J; junction bases left unmatched: 5. CDR1 ENHRY and CDR2 SYGVKD come from the germline V gene. This CDR3 is 14 amino acids long. CDR3 sequence: CAIRAQGLTDTQYF. The CDR3 DNA sequence: TGTGCCATCAGGGCACAGGGGCTCACAGATACGCAGTATTTT.

The V call is TRBV2, the J call TRBJ2-7, with 9 positions matching TRBD2. V lost 3 bases to trimming and J lost 9 bases; unmatched junction nucleotides: 6. The germline V gene has CDR1 SNHLY and CDR2 FYNNEI. The CDR3 length is 13 residues. CDR3 nucleotide sequence: TGTGCCAGCAGTGAGCAAGCGGGAGGCGGGCAGTACTTC. Protein: CASSEQAGGGQYF.

The chain recombines TRBV5-1 with TRBJ2-7; 10 nucleotides agree with TRBD1. Germline lookup yields CDR1 SGHRS and CDR2 YFSETQ. This CDR3 comprises 14 residues. V lost 2 bases, J lost 4 bases, and 3 bases stayed unmatched. CDR3 protein: CASSFGQGGYEQYF. CDR3 DNA sequence: TGCGCCAGCAGCTTCGGACAGGGGGGTTACGAGCAGTACTTC.

The genes are TRBV15 and TRBJ2-5; 7 bases fit TRBD1. The CDR3 contains 15 residues. The V gene end was trimmed by 3 bases and the J gene end by 3 bases; junction bases not matched to a gene: 7. Germline CDR1 LNHNV, CDR2 YYDKDF (reference sequence). The CDR3 DNA reads as TGTGCCACCAGCAGGAACAGGGGAAAGGAAGAGACCCAGTACTTC. Translation: CATSRNRGKEETQYF.

The chain carries TRBV5-4 and TRBJ1-4, with a tentative D call TRBD1 (6 bases). Germline CDR1 reads SGHNT; CDR2 reads YYREEE (reference sequence). Trimming removed 4 bases from V and 6 bases from J, with 13 bases in between. The CDR3 runs to 14 residues. Here the CDR3 reads CASSVDSNDEKLFF. CDR3 nucleotides: TGTGCCAGCAGCGTGGACAGCAATGATGAAAAACTGTTTTTT. The full variable domain, its missing parts supplied by reference TRBV5-4 and TRBJ1-4, is ETGVTQSPTHLIKTRGQQVTLRCSSQSGHNTVSWYQQALGQGPQFIFQYYREEENGRGNFPPRFSGLQFPNYSSELNVNALELDDSALYLCASSVDSNDEKLFFGSGTQLSVL.

This chain uses TRBV7-9 with TRBJ1-4; 10 positions match TRBD1. The CDR3 totals 15 residues. The J segment lost 4 bases and the V segment lost 3 bases, leaving 2 bases of the junction unmatched. The germline V gene encodes CDR1 SEHNR and CDR2 FQNEAQ (reference sequence). CDR3 DNA sequence: TGTGCCAGCAGCTTGGGGGACAGGGGTAATGAAAAACTGTTTTTT. This codes for CASSLGDRGNEKLFF. Full variable domain (missing parts from reference TRBV7-9 and TRBJ1-4): DTGVSQNPRHKITKRGQNVTFRCDPISEHNRLYWYRQTLGQGPEFLTYFQNEAQLEKSRLLSDRFSAERPKGSFSTLEIQRTEQGDSAMYLCASSLGDRGNEKLFFGSGTQLSVL.

The V call is TRBV21-1, the J call TRBJ2-3; the tabulated D call, TRBD2, remains unverified against the DNA. TRBV21-1 is shown as a pseudogene. CDR3 size: 14 residues. The CDR3 protein is CASTPGGREDTQYF. Here the CDR3 DNA reads TGTGCCAGCACTCCCGGAGGCCGTGAAGATACGCAGTATTTT.

The genes are TRBV14 and TRBJ1-2; weak D call: TRBD1 (5 bases). Trimming took off 2 bases at V and 9 bases at J, with 13 bases between the two ends. The CDR3 has 13 amino acids. Germline V CDR1 and CDR2: SGHDN, FVKESK. The CDR3 loop is CASSQIRVSRYTF. In DNA, the CDR3 is TGTGCCAGCAGCCAAATCAGGGTGTCGCGCTACACCTTC.

The chain is built from TRBV5-6 and TRBJ2-3; maybe TRBD1 (6 bases). Trimming pared 4 bases from V and 4 bases from J, leaving 13 bases between. The CDR3 runs 14 residues. Germline V gives CDR1 SGHDT, CDR2 YYEEEE. The CDR3 nucleotides are TGTGCCAGCAGCCGGTACAGGGCTGCAGATACGCAGTATTTT. Protein sequence: CASSRYRAADTQYF.

The V call is TRBV28, the J call TRBJ2-5; 9 bases map to TRBD2. The germline V gene encodes CDR1 MDHEN and CDR2 SYDVKM. The CDR3 has 13 amino acids. V shed 7 bases, J shed 3 bases, and the junction held 3 bases outside the gene matches. The CDR3 spells CASMSGGKETQYF. The DNA of the CDR3 is TGTGCCAGCATGAGCGGGGGGAAAGAGACCCAGTACTTC.